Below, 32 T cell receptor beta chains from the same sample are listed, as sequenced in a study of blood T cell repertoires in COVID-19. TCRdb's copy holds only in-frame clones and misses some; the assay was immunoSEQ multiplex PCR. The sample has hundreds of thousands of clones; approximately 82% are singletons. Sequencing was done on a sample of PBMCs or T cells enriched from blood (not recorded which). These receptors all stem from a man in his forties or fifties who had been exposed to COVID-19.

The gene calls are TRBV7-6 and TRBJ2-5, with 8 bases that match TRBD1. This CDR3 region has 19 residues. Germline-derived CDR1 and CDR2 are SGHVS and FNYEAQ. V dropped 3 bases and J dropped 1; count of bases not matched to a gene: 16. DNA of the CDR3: TGTGCCAGCAGCTTTAGGGTGCGGGGTACAGGGGGATCCCAAGAGACCCAGTACTTC. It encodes CASSFRVRGTGGSQETQYF.

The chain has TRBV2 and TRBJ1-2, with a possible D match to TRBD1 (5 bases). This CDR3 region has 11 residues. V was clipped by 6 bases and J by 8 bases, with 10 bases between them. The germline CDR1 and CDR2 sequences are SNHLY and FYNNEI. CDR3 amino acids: CASRTVRGYTF. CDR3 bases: TGTGCCAGCAGGACAGTCCGAGGCTACACCTTC.

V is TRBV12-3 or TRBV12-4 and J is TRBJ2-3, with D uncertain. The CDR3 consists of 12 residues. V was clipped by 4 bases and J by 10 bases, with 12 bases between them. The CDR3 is CASSSTPRAQYF. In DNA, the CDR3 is TGTGCCAGCAGTTCGACTCCTCGCGCGCAGTATTTT.

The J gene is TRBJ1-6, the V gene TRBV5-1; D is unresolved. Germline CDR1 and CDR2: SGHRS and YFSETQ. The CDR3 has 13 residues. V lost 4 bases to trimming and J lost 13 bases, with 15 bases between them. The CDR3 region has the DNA TGCGCCAGCAGCGCTGATCAGGTCTACCCCCTCCACTTT. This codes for CASSADQVYPLHF. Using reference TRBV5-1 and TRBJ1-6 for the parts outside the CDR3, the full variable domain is KAGVTQTPRYLIKTRGQQVTLSCSPISGHRSVSWYQQTPGQGLQFLFEYFSETQRNKGNFPGRFSGRQFSNSRSEMNVSTLELGDSALYLCASSADQVYPLHFGNGTRLTVT.

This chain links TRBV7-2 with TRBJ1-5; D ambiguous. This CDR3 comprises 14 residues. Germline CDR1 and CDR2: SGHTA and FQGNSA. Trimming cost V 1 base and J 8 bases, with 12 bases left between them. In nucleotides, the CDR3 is TGTGCCAGCAGCTTAGTGTTGGCAGCGGAGCCCCAGCATTTT. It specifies CASSLVLAAEPQHF.

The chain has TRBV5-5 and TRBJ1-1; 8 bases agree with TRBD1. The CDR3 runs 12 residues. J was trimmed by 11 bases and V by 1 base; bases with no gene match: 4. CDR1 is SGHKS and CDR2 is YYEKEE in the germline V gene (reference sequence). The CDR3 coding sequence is TGTGCCAGCAGCTTGAGGACAGGGTGGGCTTTCTTT. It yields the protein CASSLRTGWAFF.

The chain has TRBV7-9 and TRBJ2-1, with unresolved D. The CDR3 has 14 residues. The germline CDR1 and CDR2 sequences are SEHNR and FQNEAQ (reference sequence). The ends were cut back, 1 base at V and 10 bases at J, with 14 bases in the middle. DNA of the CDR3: TGTGCCAGCAGCTTAGTATCCGGATTGGAGGAGCAGTTCTTC. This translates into CASSLVSGLEEQFF.

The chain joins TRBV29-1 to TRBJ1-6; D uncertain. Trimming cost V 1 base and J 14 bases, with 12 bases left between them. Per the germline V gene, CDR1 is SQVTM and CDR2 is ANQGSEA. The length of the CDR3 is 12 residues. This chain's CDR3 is CSVEGRAGSLHF. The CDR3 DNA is TGCAGCGTTGAAGGGAGAGCCGGGTCCCTCCACTTT.

Here the CDR3 reads CASSQGKGQGVFGELFF. The CDR3 DNA reads TGTGCCAGCAGCCAAGGCAAAGGACAGGGAGTTTTCGGGGAGCTGTTTTTT. V gene TRBV3-1 (or the pseudogene TRBV3-2) combines with J gene TRBJ2-2, with 8 nucleotides matching TRBD1. This CDR3 spans 17 amino acids. Per the germline V gene, CDR1 is LGHDT and CDR2 is YNNKEL (reference sequence). V shed 1 base and J 7 bases; nucleotides not matched to a gene: 11.

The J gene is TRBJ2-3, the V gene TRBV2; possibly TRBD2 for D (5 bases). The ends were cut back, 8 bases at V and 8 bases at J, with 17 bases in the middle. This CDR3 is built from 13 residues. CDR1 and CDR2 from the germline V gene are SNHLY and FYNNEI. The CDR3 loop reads CASERLKAVTQYF. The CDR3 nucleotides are TGTGCCAGCGAAAGACTAAAGGCAGTTACGCAGTATTTT.

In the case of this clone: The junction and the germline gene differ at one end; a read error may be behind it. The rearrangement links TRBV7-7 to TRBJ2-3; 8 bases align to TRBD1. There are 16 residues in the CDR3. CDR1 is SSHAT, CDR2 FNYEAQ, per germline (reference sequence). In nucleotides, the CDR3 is TGTGCTAGCAGCTTAGGCGGGGACAGGAGCACAGATACGCAGTATTTT. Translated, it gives CASSLGGDRSTDTQYF.

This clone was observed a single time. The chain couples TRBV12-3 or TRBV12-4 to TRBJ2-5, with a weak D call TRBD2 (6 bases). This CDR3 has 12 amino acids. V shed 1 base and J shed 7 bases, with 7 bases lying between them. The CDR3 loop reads CASSLGRATQYF. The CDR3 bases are TGTGCCAGCAGTTTAGGGAGGGCGACCCAGTACTTC.

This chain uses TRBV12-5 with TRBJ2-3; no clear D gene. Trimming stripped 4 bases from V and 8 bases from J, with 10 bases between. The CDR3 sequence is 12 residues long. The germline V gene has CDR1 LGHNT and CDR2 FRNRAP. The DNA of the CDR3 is TGTGCTAGTGGTTCGCTAGGTGGTACGCAGTATTTT. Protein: CASGSLGGTQYF.

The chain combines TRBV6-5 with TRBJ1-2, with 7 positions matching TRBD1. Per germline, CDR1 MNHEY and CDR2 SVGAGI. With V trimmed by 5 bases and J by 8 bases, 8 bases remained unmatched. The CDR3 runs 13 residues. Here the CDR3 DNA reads TGTGCCAGCAGTCCCACAGGGGAGCGAGGCTACACCTTC. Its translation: CASSPTGERGYTF.

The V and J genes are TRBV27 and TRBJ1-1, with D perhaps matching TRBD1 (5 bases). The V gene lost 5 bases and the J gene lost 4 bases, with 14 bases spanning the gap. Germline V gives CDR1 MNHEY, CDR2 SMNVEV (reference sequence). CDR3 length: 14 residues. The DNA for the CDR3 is TGTGCCAGCAGTCGGGCAGGGTCGTTCACTGAAGCTTTCTTT. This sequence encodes CASSRAGSFTEAFF.

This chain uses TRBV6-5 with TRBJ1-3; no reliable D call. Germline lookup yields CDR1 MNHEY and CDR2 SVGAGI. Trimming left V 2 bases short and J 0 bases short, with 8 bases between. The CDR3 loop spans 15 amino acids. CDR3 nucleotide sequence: TGTGCCAGCAGTTACCGAGGCAGCTCTGGAAACACCATATATTTT. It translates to CASSYRGSSGNTIYF.

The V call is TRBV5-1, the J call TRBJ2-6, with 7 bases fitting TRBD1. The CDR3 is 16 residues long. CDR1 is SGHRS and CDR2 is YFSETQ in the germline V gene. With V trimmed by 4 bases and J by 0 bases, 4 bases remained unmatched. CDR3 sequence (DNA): TGCGCCAGCAGCATTGGACAGGCCTCTGGGGCCAACGTCCTGACTTTC. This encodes CASSIGQASGANVLTF.

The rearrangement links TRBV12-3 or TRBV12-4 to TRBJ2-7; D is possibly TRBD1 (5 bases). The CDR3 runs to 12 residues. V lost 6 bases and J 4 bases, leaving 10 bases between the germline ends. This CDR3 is CASRQELYEQYF. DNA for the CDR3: TGTGCCAGCAGACAGGAACTTTACGAGCAGTACTTC.

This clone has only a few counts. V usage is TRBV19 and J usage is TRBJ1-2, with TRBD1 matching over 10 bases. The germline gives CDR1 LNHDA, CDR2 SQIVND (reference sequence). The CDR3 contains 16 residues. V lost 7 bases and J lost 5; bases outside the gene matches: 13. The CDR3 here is CASNTKPGQGRYGYTF. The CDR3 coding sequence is TGTGCCAGTAACACCAAACCGGGACAGGGGAGGTATGGCTACACCTTC.

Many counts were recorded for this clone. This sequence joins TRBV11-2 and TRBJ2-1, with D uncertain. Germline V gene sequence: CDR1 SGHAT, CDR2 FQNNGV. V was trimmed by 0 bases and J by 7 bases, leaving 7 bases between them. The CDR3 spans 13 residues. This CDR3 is CASSLELLNEQFF. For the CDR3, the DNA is TGTGCCAGCAGCTTAGAACTTTTAAATGAGCAGTTCTTC.

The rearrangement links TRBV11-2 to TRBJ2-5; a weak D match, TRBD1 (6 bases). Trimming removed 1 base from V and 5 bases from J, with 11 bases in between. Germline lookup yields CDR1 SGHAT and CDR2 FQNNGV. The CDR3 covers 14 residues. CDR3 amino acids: CASSLVGAWETQYF. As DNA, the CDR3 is TGTGCCAGCAGCTTAGTGGGGGCTTGGGAGACCCAGTACTTC. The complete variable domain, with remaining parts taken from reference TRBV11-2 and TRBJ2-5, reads EAGVAQSPRYKIIEKRQSVAFWCNPISGHATLYWYQQILGQGPKLLIQFQNNGVVDDSQLPKDRFSAERLKGVDSTLKIQPAKLEDSAVYLCASSLVGAWETQYFGPGTRLLVL.

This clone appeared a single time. CDR3 coding DNA: TGTGCCAGCAGCCAGGGACTCGGTGGTCTGTTTTTT. It specifies CASSQGLGGLFF. This chain links TRBV12-3 or TRBV12-4 with TRBJ2-2; D possibly corresponds to TRBD2 (6 bases). This CDR3 has 12 amino acids. The V and J ends lost 6 bases and 14 bases respectively, with 16 bases between them.

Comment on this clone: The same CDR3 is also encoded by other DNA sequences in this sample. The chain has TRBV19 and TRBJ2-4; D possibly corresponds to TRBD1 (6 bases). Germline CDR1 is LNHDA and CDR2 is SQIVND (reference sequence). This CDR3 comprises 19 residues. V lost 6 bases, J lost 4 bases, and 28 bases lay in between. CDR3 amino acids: CASSYTWWPGALAKNIQYF. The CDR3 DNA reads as TGTGCCAGTAGCTATACCTGGTGGCCAGGGGCTTTAGCTAAAAACATTCAGTACTTC.

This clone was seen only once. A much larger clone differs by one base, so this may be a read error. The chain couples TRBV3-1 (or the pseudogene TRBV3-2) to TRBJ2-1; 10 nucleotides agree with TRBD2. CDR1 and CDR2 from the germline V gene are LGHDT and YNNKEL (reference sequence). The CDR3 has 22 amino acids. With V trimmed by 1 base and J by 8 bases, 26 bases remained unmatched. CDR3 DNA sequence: TGTGCCAGCAGCCAAGTTACAGACTGGTCTAATAGCGGGAGGAATAGAATTTATGAGCAGTTCTTC. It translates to CASSQVTDWSNSGRNRIYEQFF.

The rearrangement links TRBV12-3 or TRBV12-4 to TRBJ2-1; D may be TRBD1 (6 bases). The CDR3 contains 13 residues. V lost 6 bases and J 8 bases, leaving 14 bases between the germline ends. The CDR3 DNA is TGTGCCAGCAGCGACAGGTGGCTCGATGAGCAGTTCTTC. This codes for CASSDRWLDEQFF.

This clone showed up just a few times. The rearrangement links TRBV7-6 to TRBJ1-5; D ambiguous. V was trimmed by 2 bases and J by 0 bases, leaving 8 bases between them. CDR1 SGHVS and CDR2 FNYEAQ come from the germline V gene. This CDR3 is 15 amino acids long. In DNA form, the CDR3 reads TGTGCCAGCAGCTTATCGGGAGATAGCAATCAGCCCCAGCATTTT. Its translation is CASSLSGDSNQPQHF.

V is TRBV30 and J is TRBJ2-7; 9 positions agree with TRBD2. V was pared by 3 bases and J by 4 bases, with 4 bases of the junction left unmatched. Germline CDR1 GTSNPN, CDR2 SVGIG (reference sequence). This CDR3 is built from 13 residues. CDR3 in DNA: TGTGCCTGGAGGTATGCGGGAGGGTACGAGCAGTACTTC. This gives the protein CAWRYAGGYEQYF.

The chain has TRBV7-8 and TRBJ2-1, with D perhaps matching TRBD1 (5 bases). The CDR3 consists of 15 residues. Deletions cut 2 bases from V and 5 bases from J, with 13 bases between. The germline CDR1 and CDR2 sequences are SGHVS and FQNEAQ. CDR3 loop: CASSLNQGVDNEQFF. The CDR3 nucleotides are TGTGCCAGCAGCTTAAATCAGGGCGTAGACAATGAGCAGTTCTTC.

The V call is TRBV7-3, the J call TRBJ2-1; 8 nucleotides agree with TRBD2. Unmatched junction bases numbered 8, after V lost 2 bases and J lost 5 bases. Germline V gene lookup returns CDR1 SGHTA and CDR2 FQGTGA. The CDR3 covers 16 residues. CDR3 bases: TGTGCCAGCAGCTTAGAAGCGGGAGCTGGAAACAATGAGCAGTTCTTC. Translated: CASSLEAGAGNNEQFF.

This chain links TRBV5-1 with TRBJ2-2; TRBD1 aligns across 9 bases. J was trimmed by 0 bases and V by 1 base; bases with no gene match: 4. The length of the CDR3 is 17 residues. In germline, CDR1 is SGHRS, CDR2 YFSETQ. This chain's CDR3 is CASSLTGQGPNTGELFF. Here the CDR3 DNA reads TGCGCCAGCAGCTTGACTGGACAGGGGCCGAACACCGGGGAGCTGTTTTTT.

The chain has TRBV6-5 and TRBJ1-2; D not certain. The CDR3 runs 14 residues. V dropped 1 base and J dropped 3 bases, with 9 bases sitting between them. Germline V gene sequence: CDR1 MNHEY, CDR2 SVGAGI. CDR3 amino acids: CASSYYLGDYGYTF. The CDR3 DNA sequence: TGTGCCAGCAGTTACTACCTGGGCGACTATGGCTACACCTTC.

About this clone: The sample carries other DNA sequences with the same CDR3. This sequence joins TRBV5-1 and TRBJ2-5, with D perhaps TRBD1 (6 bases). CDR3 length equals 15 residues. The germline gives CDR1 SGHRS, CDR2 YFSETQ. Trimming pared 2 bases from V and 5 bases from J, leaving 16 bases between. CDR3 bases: TGCGCCAGCAGCTTATCGACAGGCGGTGGGGAGACCCAGTACTTC. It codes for CASSLSTGGGETQYF. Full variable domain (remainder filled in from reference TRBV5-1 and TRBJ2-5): KAGVTQTPRYLIKTRGQQVTLSCSPISGHRSVSWYQQTPGQGLQFLFEYFSETQRNKGNFPGRFSGRQFSNSRSEMNVSTLELGDSALYLCASSLSTGGGETQYFGPGTRLLVL.